This T cell receptor beta chain was documented in a study of blood T cells in healthy people across ages. Study results and caveats: Unknown CMV status may confound age-related changes in expanded clones.

Each sample had at least 6.5 million PBMCs isolated. It was with a sample-barcoded 5' primer and a J-beta primer mix that a second PCR of roughly 6 to 12 cycles was run. The study obtained at least 3 million CDR3-containing paired-end reads from every sample. TCRdb ran MiXCR on the 5' RACE reads and lists one entry per CDR3 protein. The table lists roughly 900,000 distinct CDR3 sequences, about 48% of them singletons, with about an eighth in the top ten. This clonotype was counted a few times. Its antigen remains unknown. Trimming pared 5 bases from V and 6 bases from J, leaving 7 bases between. The CDR3 totals 12 residues.

The chain carries TRBV12-3 or TRBV12-4 and TRBJ2-2; D not resolved. Sequencing was done on a sample of blood. This sequence originates from a young man in good health. CDR3 nucleotides: TGTGCCAGCAGTCGCCCCTCCGGGGAGCTGTTTTTT. This gives the protein CASSRPSGELFF.